Listed below are T cell receptor beta chains from one sample, sequenced in a study of shared clonotypes between healthy human individuals. TCRdb's copy holds only in-frame clones and misses some; the assay was immunoSEQ multiplex PCR. The sample contains some 2 million clones, about 95% of which appear only once. The sample consisted of naive CD8+ T cells sorted from blood. These receptors were collected from a man younger than 35 in good health. Each CDR3 is given with its conserved first and last residue. D genes are given only for firm matches. The size field is filled for only some rows; it gives once, few, many or a size class.

d_call j_call v_call clone_size cdr3_aa cdr3_nt
NA TRBJ1-6 TRBV5-4 NA CASSLGQSNNSPLHF TGTGCCAGCAGCTTGGGACAGAGTAATAATTCACCCCTCCACTTT
NA TRBJ2-7 TRBV19 NA CASSIWGSASYEQYF TGTGCCAGTAGTATCTGGGGCAGTGCTTCCTACGAGCAGTACTTC
TRBD2 TRBJ2-5 TRBV6-6 NA CASSLSGRAGQYF TGTGCCAGCAGCCTTAGCGGGAGGGCGGGGCAGTACTTC
TRBD2 TRBJ2-2 TRBV4-3 once CASSQDSDSGRTGELFF TGCGCCAGCAGCCAAGATTCCGATAGCGGGAGGACCGGGGAGCTGTTTTTT
NA TRBJ2-1 TRBV28 NA CASRNSDSKEQFF TGTGCCAGCAGGAACTCGGATTCGAAGGAGCAGTTCTTC
TRBD2 TRBJ2-1 TRBV5-8 NA CASTQLISLRESDEQFF TGTGCCAGCACCCAGCTTATTTCCTTGCGGGAGAGTGATGAGCAGTTCTTC
NA TRBJ2-2 TRBV5-6 NA CASRPGPDTGELFF TGTGCCAGCAGACCGGGACCCGACACCGGGGAGCTGTTTTTT
NA TRBJ2-7 TRBV7-2 NA CASSLHPRDGTYEQYF TGTGCCAGCAGCTTGCACCCCCGGGACGGAACCTACGAGCAGTACTTC
NA TRBJ1-2 TRBV13 few CASSLGQDRYGYTF TGTGCCAGCAGCTTAGGCCAGGACCGCTATGGCTACACCTTC
NA TRBJ2-5 TRBV27 NA CASSLFGETQYF TGTGCCAGCAGTTTATTCGGCGAGACCCAGTACTTC
NA TRBJ1-1 TRBV19 once CASLRGIDEAFF TGTGCCAGTTTGCGAGGGATCGATGAAGCTTTCTTT
TRBD2 TRBJ2-3 TRBV2 NA CASRELAGVPPSTDTQYF TGTGCCAGCAGGGAACTAGCGGGGGTTCCTCCGAGCACAGATACGCAGTATTTT
NA TRBJ1-4 TRBV13 NA CASSLVGYPNEKLFF TGTGCCAGCAGCTTAGTGGGGTACCCTAATGAAAAACTGTTTTTT
TRBD1 TRBJ2-7 TRBV7-9 NA CASSYRTGDSIYEQYF TGTGCCAGCAGCTACCGGACCGGGGACAGCATCTACGAGCAGTACTTC
TRBD2 TRBJ2-1 TRBV11-2 NA CASSFLAGGPGPYNEQFF TGTGCCAGCAGCTTCCTAGCGGGGGGGCCGGGTCCTTACAATGAGCAGTTCTTC
TRBD1 TRBJ2-7 TRBV4-1 NA CASSHRQGAGDEQYF TGCGCCAGCAGCCACCGACAGGGGGCTGGGGACGAGCAGTACTTC
TRBD1 TRBJ1-2 TRBV6-5 NA CASSPGEGAHGYTF TGTGCCAGCAGTCCCGGGGAGGGGGCACATGGCTACACCTTC
TRBD1 TRBJ2-3 TRBV6-1 NA CAILPGQGTDTQYF TGTGCCATCCTCCCGGGACAGGGGACCGATACGCAGTATTTT
NA TRBJ1-1 TRBV6-5 NA CASRGAFGSTEAFF TGTGCCAGCCGAGGGGCCTTTGGCAGCACTGAAGCTTTCTTT
NA TRBJ2-5 TRBV29-1 NA CSVESGGGTGDFQETQYF TGCAGCGTTGAAAGCGGGGGCGGGACAGGCGACTTCCAAGAGACCCAGTACTTC
NA TRBJ1-6 TRBV5-6 NA CASSWTGLLNNSPLHF TGTGCCAGCAGCTGGACGGGACTCCTTAATAATTCACCCCTCCACTTT
NA TRBJ2-7 TRBV7-6 NA CASSFPVVASTYEQYF TGTGCCAGCAGCTTCCCCGTTGTCGCCAGTACCTACGAGCAGTACTTC
NA TRBJ1-1 TRBV19 NA CASSIGTGATEAFF TGTGCCAGTAGTATAGGCACGGGGGCGACTGAAGCTTTCTTT
TRBD2 TRBJ2-2 TRBV7-9 NA CASSHTWREATGELFF TGTGCCAGCAGTCATACATGGCGGGAGGCGACCGGGGAGCTGTTTTTT
NA TRBJ2-2 TRBV27 few CASRSNTGELFF TGTGCCAGCAGATCGAACACCGGGGAGCTGTTTTTT
NA TRBJ2-2 TRBV9 NA CASSVGGTAGELFF TGTGCCAGCAGCGTAGGGGGAACGGCCGGGGAGCTGTTTTTT
NA TRBJ2-1 TRBV27 NA CASSWAGASYNEQFF TGTGCCAGCAGTTGGGCGGGGGCGTCCTACAATGAGCAGTTCTTC
TRBD1 TRBJ1-6 TRBV6-4 NA CASRETGDSPLHF TGTGCCAGCAGGGAGACAGGGGATTCACCCCTCCACTTT
NA TRBJ2-7 TRBV4-1 NA CASSQDLSGGMYF TGCGCCAGCAGCCAAGATCTGAGTGGCGGCATGTACTTC
NA TRBJ2-7 TRBV4-1 NA CASSLRGLPNYEQYF TGCGCCAGCAGTCTCCGCGGGCTTCCTAACTACGAGCAGTACTTC
TRBD2 TRBJ2-1 TRBV18 NA CASSPTPLAVFYNEQFF TGTGCCAGCTCACCTACCCCTCTAGCGGTATTCTACAATGAGCAGTTCTTC
NA TRBJ2-1 TRBV7-2 NA CASSLSDSNEQFF TGTGCCAGCAGCCTATCTGACAGTAATGAGCAGTTCTTC
NA TRBJ1-5 TRBV27 NA CASSPISGDNQPQHF TGTGCCAGCAGTCCAATTTCAGGCGACAATCAGCCCCAGCATTTT
NA TRBJ2-3 TRBV13 once CASSLGQGRDGDTQYF TGTGCCAGCAGCTTAGGGCAAGGGAGAGACGGAGATACGCAGTATTTT
NA TRBJ1-5 TRBV11-3 NA CASKIRGGAQANQPQHF TGTGCCAGCAAAATTAGGGGGGGGGCGCAGGCCAATCAGCCCCAGCATTTT
TRBD1 TRBJ2-7 TRBV4-2 NA CASSQEAGTDNYEQYF TGTGCCAGCAGCCAAGAGGCAGGGACAGACAACTACGAGCAGTACTTC
NA TRBJ2-7 TRBV6-1 once CATSTGPRYEQYF TGTGCCACCTCTACGGGACCAAGGTACGAGCAGTACTTC
TRBD2 TRBJ2-7 TRBV10-2 NA CASSTSGVSYEQYF TGCGCCAGCAGTACTAGCGGGGTGTCCTACGAGCAGTACTTC
TRBD2 TRBJ2-1 TRBV10-2 NA CASSVGRLAGVEQFF TGCGCCAGCAGTGTAGGTCGTCTAGCGGGAGTTGAGCAGTTCTTC
NA TRBJ2-7 TRBV7-3 once CASSFEGYEQYF TGTGCCAGCAGCTTCGAGGGCTACGAGCAGTACTTC
TRBD2 TRBJ2-1 TRBV27 NA CASSLSGLAGGEQFF TGTGCCAGCAGTTTATCGGGACTAGCGGGGGGGGAGCAGTTCTTC
NA TRBJ2-3 TRBV6-5 NA CASRSMGGDTQYF TGTGCCAGCAGGTCGATGGGCGGGGATACGCAGTATTTT
NA TRBJ2-7 TRBV9 NA CASSVGEGEQYF TGTGCCAGCAGCGTAGGTGAGGGGGAGCAGTACTTC
NA TRBJ2-7 TRBV27 NA CASSLFADSYEQYF TGTGCCAGCAGTTTATTCGCGGACTCCTACGAGCAGTACTTC
NA TRBJ2-1 TRBV7-9 NA CASGGTGEQFF TGTGCCAGCGGGGGGACGGGTGAGCAGTTCTTC
TRBD2 TRBJ2-5 TRBV7-9 NA CASSLGTSGVETQYF TGTGCCAGCAGCTTAGGGACTAGCGGGGTCGAGACCCAGTACTTC
TRBD2 TRBJ2-5 TRBV6-4 NA CASSDLAGGTQYF TGTGCCAGCAGTGACTTAGCGGGGGGGACCCAGTACTTC
NA TRBJ1-3 TRBV30 few CASDPPDLGNTIYF TGTGCCTCCGACCCTCCGGATCTTGGAAACACCATATATTTT
NA TRBJ1-1 TRBV5-1 NA CASSPQVNTEAFF TGCGCCAGCAGCCCACAGGTGAACACTGAAGCTTTCTTT
NA TRBJ2-5 TRBV18 NA CASSPTESGEALQETQYF TGTGCCAGCTCACCCACCGAGTCGGGAGAGGCCCTCCAAGAGACCCAGTACTTC
TRBD1 TRBJ1-1 TRBV7-3 NA CASSLGQVNTEAFF TGTGCCAGCAGCTTAGGACAGGTGAACACTGAAGCTTTCTTT
TRBD1 TRBJ2-1 TRBV7-9 NA CASSSGQGDNEQFF TGTGCCAGCAGCTCCGGACAGGGGGACAATGAGCAGTTCTTC
NA TRBJ2-3 TRBV6-4 NA CASSDGGASTDTQYF TGTGCCAGCAGTGACGGAGGGGCTAGCACAGATACGCAGTATTTT
NA TRBJ1-2 TRBV6-5 NA CASSYSEGGGYTF TGTGCCAGCAGTTACTCGGAGGGCGGAGGCTACACCTTC
TRBD2 TRBJ2-3 TRBV28 NA CATSLAGSTDTQYF TGTGCCACCTCACTAGCGGGGAGCACAGATACGCAGTATTTT